These T cell receptor beta chains were read from a single sample in a study of identical twins. One entry per CDR3 protein results from TCRdb running MiXCR on the 5' RACE reads. This table has fewer than 550,000 distinct CDR3 sequences, around 15% appearing once. This sample also belongs to another study, concerning yellow fever vaccine responses in identical twins.

Source material: CD4+ T cells sorted from blood. These receptors all come from a woman aged 18-29 years in good health. The CDR3 runs from the conserved cysteine through the conserved F or W.

v_gene: TRBV10-3
CDR3aa: CAIMGTEDNEQFF

v_gene: TRBV4-1
CDR3aa: CASSQGGQGSFRANVLTF

v_gene: TRBV20-1
CDR3aa: CSARVGRDYNEQFF

v_gene: TRBV28
CDR3aa: CASRSPGHFQETQYF

v_gene: TRBV5-6
CDR3aa: CASTMIGQGASVEQYF

v_gene: TRBV20-1
CDR3aa: CSASSPSGSFTEQYF

v_gene: TRBV5-1
CDR3aa: CASSLRSGVEDTQYF

v_gene: TRBV29-1
CDR3aa: CSVAGTSSYEQYF

v_gene: TRBV10-3
CDR3aa: CAISGQGSTNYGYTF

v_gene: TRBV5-1
CDR3aa: CASSGGQGGSNEQFF

v_gene: TRBV27
CDR3aa: CASSSSGFIGKLFF

v_gene: TRBV9
CDR3aa: CASSASGAHNEQFF

v_gene: TRBV20-1
CDR3aa: CSAQGITSSGEAFF

v_gene: TRBV5-6
CDR3aa: CASSPTGAVVEQFF

v_gene: TRBV5-1
CDR3aa: CASSSGTTYTDTQYF

v_gene: TRBV29-1
CDR3aa: CSVVEPGGPQHF

v_gene: TRBV3-1
CDR3aa: CASSPAGQGTQYF

v_gene: TRBV20-1
CDR3aa: CSASRETGSYGYTF

v_gene: TRBV6-1
CDR3aa: CASSRAASSYNEQFF

v_gene: TRBV20-1
CDR3aa: CSASDSFGRYNEQFF

v_gene: TRBV29-1
CDR3aa: CSVRSSAFSWDTQYF

v_gene: TRBV7-9
CDR3aa: CASSLLLERRRGDTQYF

v_gene: TRBV29-1
CDR3aa: CSVEDTRYTEAFF

v_gene: TRBV28
CDR3aa: CASSSGTGWDYEQFF

v_gene: TRBV7-9
CDR3aa: CASSLGDSTYEQYF

v_gene: TRBV7-2
CDR3aa: CASSLTTGTGSYEQFF

v_gene: TRBV20-1
CDR3aa: CSATSQVFETQYF

v_gene: TRBV7-8
CDR3aa: CASSSISGFGEQYF

v_gene: TRBV23-1
CDR3aa: CASSQLKETSGSSYNEQFF

v_gene: TRBV29-1
CDR3aa: CSVEVPGQGYGYTF

v_gene: TRBV28
CDR3aa: CASTPRGSGTYEQYF

v_gene: TRBV10-3
CDR3aa: CAIRTSGQETQYF

v_gene: TRBV12-3/TRBV12-4
CDR3aa: CASSFQGLNNSPLHF

v_gene: TRBV12-3/TRBV12-4
CDR3aa: CASSFFGDGQETQYF

v_gene: TRBV7-2
CDR3aa: CASSQTGLAAYNEQFF